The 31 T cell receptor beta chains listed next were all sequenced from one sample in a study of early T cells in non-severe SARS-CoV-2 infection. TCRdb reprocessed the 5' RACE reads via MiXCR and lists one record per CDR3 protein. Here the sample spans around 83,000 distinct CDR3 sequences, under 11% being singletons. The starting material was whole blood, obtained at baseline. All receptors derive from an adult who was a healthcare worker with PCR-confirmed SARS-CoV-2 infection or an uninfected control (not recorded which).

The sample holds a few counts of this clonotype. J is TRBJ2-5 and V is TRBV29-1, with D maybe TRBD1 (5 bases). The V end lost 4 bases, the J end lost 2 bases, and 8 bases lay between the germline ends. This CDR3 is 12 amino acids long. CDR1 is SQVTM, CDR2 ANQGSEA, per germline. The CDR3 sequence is CSVGQGQETQYF. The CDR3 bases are TGCAGCGTTGGTCAGGGACAAGAGACCCAGTACTTC.

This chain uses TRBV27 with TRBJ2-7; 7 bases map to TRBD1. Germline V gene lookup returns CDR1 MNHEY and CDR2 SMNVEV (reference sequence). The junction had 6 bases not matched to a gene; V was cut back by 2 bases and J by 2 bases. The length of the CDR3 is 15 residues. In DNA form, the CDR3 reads TGTGCCAGCAGTTTAAAAGGGACAGCTCCCTACGAGCAGTACTTC. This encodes CASSLKGTAPYEQYF.

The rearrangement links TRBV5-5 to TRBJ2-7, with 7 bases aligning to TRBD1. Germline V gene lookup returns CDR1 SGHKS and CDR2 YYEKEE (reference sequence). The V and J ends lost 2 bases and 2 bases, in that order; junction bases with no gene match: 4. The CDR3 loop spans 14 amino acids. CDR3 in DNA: TGTGCCAGCAGCTTAAGGGACAGCACCTACGAGCAGTACTTC. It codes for CASSLRDSTYEQYF.

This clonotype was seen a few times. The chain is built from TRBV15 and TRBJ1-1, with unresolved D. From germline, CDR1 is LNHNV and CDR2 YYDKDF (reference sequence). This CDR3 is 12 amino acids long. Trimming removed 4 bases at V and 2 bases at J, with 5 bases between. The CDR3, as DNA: TGTGCCACCAGCACGTATAACACTGAAGCTTTCTTT. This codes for CATSTYNTEAFF.

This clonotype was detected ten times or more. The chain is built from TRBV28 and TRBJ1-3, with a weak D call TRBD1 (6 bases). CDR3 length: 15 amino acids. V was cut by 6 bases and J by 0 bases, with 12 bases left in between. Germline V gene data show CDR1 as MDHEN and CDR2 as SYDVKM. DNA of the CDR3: TGTGCCAGCAGGGGACATTTTAACTCTGGAAACACCATATATTTT. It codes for CASRGHFNSGNTIYF.

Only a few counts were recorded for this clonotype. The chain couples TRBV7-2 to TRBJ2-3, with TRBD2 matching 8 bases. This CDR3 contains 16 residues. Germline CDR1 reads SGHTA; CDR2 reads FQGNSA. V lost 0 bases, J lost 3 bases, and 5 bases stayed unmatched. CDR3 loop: CASSLAAGVWTDTQYF. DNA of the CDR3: TGTGCCAGCAGCTTAGCAGCGGGAGTATGGACAGATACGCAGTATTTT. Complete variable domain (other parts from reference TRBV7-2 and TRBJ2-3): GAGVSQSPSNKVTEKGKDVELRCDPISGHTALYWYRQSLGQGLEFLIYFQGNSAPDKSGLPSDRFSAERTGGSVSTLTIQRTQQEDSAVYLCASSLAAGVWTDTQYFGPGTRLTVL.

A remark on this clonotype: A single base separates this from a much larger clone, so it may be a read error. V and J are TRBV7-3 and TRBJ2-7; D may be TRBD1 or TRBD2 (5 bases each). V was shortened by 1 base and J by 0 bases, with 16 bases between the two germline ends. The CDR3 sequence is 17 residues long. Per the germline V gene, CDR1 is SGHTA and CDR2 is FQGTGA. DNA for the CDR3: TGTGCCAGCAGCTTAAGGGTCCTCTGGGACGGCTCCTACGAGCAGTACTTC. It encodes CASSLRVLWDGSYEQYF.

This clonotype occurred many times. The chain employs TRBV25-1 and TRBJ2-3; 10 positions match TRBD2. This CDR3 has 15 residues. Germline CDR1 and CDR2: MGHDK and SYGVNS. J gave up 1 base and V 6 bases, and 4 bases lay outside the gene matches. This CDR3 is CASSRGTSGTDTQYF. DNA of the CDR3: TGTGCCAGCAGCCGAGGGACTAGCGGCACAGATACGCAGTATTTT.

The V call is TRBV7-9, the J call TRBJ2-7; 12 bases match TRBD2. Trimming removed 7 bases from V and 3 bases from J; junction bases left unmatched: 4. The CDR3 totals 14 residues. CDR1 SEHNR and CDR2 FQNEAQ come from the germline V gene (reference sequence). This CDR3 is CASTRGLAGYEQYF. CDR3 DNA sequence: TGTGCCAGCACCAGGGGACTAGCGGGCTACGAGCAGTACTTC.

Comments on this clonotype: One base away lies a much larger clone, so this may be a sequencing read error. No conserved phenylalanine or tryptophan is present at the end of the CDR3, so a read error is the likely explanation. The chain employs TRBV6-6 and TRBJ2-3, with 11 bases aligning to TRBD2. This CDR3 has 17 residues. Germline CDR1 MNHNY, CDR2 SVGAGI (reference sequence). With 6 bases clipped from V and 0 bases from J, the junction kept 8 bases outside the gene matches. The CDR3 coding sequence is TGTGCCAGCAGCCGAAGGGGACTAGCGGCTAGCACAGATACGCAGTATTTA. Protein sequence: CASSRRGLAASTDTQYL.

The CDR3 region has the DNA TGCAGTGCTCTCGGGACTCCCGCTGGGTCCTACGAGCAGTACTTC. Translation gives CSALGTPAGSYEQYF. The rearrangement joins TRBV20-1 to TRBJ2-7, with a tentative D call TRBD2 (6 bases). Germline CDR1 DFQATT, CDR2 SNEGSKA (reference sequence). V gave up 5 bases and J gave up 1 base, with 18 bases separating them. The CDR3 is 15 residues long.

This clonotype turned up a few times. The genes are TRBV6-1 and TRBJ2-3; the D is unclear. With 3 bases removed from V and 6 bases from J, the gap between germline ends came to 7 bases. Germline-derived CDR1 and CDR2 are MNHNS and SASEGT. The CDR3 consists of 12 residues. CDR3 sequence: CASSDRFDTQYF. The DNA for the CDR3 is TGTGCCAGCAGTGACAGGTTTGATACGCAGTATTTT.

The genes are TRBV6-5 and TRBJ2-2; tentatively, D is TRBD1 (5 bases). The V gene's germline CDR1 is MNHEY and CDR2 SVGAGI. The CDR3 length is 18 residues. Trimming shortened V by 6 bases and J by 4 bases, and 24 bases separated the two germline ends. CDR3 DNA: TGTGCCAGCAGCCCAGCTCAAGTTGGGGCCAGGGTCACCGGGGAGCTGTTTTTT. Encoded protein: CASSPAQVGARVTGELFF.

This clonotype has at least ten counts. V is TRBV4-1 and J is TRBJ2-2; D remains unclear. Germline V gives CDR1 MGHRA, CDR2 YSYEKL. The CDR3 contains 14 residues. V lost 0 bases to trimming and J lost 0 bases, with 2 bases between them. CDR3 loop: CASSQDTNTGELFF. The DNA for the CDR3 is TGCGCCAGCAGCCAAGATACGAACACCGGGGAGCTGTTTTTT.

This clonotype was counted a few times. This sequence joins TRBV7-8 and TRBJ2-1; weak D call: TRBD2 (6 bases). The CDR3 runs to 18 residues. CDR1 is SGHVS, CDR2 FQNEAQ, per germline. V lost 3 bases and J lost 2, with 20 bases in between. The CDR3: CASSFGPPRDSAYNEQFF. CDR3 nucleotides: TGTGCCAGCAGCTTTGGCCCCCCAAGGGACTCGGCCTACAATGAGCAGTTCTTC.

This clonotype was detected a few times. The CDR3 nucleotides read TGTGCCAGCAGCCAAGAATGGGCGGACACAGATACGCAGTATTTT. Translation: CASSQEWADTDTQYF. This chain connects TRBV3-1 to TRBJ2-3; D is undetermined. Looked up from germline, CDR1 is LGHDT and CDR2 is YNNKEL (reference sequence). CDR3 size: 15 residues. Deletions cut 0 bases from V and 2 bases from J, with 9 bases between.

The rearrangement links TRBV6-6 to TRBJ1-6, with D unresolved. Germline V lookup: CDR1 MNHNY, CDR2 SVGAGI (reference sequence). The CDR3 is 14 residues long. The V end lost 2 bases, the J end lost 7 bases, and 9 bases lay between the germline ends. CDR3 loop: CASSYRALNSPLHF. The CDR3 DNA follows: TGTGCCAGCAGTTACAGGGCACTCAATTCACCCCTCCACTTT.

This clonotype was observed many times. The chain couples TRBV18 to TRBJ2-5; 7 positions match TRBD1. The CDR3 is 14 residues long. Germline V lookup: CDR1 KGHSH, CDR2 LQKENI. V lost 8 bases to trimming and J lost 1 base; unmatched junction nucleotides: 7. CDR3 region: CASSTWDSQETQYF. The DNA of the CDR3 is TGTGCCAGCAGTACTTGGGACAGCCAAGAGACCCAGTACTTC.

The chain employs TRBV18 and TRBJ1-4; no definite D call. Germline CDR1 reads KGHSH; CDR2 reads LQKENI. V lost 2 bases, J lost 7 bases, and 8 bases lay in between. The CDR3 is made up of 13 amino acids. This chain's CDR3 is CASSPGFREKLFF. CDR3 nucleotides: TGTGCCAGCTCACCAGGGTTCCGTGAAAAACTGTTTTTT.

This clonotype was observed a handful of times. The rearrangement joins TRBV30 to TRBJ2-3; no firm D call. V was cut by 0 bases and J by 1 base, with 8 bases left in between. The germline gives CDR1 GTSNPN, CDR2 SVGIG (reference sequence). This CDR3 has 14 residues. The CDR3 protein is CAWSVRVGTDTQYF. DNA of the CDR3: TGTGCCTGGAGTGTACGTGTTGGCACAGATACGCAGTATTTT.

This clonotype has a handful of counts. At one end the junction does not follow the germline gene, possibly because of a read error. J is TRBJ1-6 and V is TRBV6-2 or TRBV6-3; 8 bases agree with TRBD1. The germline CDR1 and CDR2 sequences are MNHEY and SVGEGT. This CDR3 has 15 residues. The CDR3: CASSAQTGDNSPLHF. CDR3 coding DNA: TGTGCCAGCAGTGCTCAGACAGGGGATAATTCACCCCTCCATTTT.

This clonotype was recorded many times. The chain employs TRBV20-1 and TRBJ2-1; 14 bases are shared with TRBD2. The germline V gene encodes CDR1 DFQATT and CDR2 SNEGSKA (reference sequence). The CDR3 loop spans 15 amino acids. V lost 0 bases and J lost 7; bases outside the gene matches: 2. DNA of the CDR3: TGCAGTGCTAGAGATTGGACTAGCGGGAGGAATGAGCAGTTCTTC. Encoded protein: CSARDWTSGRNEQFF.

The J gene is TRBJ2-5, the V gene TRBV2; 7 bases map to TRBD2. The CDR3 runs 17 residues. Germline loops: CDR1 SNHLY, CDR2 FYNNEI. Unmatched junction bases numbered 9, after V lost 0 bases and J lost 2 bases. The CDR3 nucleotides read TGTGCCAGCAGTGAAGCTCCAACTAGCGTTATTCAAGAGACCCAGTACTTC. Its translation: CASSEAPTSVIQETQYF.

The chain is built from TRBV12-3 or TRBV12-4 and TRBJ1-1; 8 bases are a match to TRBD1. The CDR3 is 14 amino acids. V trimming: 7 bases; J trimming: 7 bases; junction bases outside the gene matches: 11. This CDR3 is CASTLSNRGNEAFF. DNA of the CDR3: TGTGCCAGCACCCTGTCGAACAGGGGGAATGAAGCTTTCTTT.

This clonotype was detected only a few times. The CDR3 DNA sequence: TGTGCCAGTAGTATAGATCGAGCGGGAGTTCGTTACAATGAGCAGTTCTTC. It codes for CASSIDRAGVRYNEQFF. This sequence joins TRBV19 and TRBJ2-1; TRBD2 matches 8 bases. The CDR3 covers 17 residues. Trimming took 0 bases from V and 4 from J; bases not matched to a gene: 8. Germline assignment: CDR1 LNHDA and CDR2 SQIVND (reference sequence). Full variable domain (missing parts from reference TRBV19 and TRBJ2-1): DGGITQSPKYLFRKEGQNVTLSCEQNLNHDAMYWYRQDPGQGLRLIYYSQIVNDFQKGDIAEGYSVSREKKESFPLTVTSAQKNPTAFYLCASSIDRAGVRYNEQFFGPGTRLTVL.

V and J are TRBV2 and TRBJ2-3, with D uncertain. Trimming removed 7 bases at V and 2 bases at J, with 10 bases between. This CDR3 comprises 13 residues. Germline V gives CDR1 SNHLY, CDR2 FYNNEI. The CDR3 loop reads CASTSFLTDTQYF. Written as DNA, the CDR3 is TGTGCCAGCACTTCCTTCCTCACAGATACGCAGTATTTT.

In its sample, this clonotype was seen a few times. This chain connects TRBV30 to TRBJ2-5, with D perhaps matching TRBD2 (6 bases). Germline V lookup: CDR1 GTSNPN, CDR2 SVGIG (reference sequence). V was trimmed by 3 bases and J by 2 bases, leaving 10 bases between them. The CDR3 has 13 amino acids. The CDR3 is CAWRRDGQETQYF. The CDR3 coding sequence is TGTGCCTGGAGGCGGGACGGACAAGAGACCCAGTACTTC.

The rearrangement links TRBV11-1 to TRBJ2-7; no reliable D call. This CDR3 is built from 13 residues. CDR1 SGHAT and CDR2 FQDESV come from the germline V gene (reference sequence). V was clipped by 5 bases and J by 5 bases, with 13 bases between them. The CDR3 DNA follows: TGTGCCAGCAGCCCCTGGCACTACAACGAGCAGTACTTC. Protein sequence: CASSPWHYNEQYF.

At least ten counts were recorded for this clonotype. CDR3 bases: TGTGCCAGCAGTATGACCCAGACAGAGATGAATCAGCCCCAGCATTTT. Amino acid sequence: CASSMTQTEMNQPQHF. The V call is TRBV7-9, the J call TRBJ1-5; weak D call: TRBD1 (5 bases). V was pared by 6 bases and J by 4 bases, with 19 bases between. Germline values: CDR1 SEHNR, CDR2 FQNEAQ (reference sequence). The CDR3 is made up of 16 amino acids.

The CDR3: CASSLVASGRGANVLTF. The CDR3 coding sequence is TGTGCCAGCAGCTTAGTAGCGTCCGGTAGGGGGGCCAACGTCCTGACTTTC. The chain joins TRBV7-2 to TRBJ2-6; D may be TRBD2 (5 bases). Germline V gives CDR1 SGHTA, CDR2 FQGNSA. This CDR3 is 17 amino acids long. Between the trimmed V and J ends, which lost 1 base and 4 bases, there was a span of 14 bases.

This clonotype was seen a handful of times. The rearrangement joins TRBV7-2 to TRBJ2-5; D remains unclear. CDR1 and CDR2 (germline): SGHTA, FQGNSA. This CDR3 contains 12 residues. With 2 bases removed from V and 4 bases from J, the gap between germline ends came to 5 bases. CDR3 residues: CASSLRAETQYF. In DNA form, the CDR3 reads TGTGCCAGCAGCTTAAGAGCAGAGACCCAGTACTTC.